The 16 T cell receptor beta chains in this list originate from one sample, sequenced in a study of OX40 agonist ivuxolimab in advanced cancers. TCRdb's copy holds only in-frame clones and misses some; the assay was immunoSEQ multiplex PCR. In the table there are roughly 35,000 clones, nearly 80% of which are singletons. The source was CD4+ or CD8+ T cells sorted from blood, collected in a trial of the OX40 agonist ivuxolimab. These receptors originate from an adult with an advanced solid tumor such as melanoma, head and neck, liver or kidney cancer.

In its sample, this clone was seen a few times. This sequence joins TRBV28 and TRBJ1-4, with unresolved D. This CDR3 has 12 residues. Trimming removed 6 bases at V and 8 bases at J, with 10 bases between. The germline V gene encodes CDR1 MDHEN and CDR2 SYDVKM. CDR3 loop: CASSQWVEKLFF. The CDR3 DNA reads TGTGCCAGCAGCCAGTGGGTGGAAAAACTGTTTTTT.

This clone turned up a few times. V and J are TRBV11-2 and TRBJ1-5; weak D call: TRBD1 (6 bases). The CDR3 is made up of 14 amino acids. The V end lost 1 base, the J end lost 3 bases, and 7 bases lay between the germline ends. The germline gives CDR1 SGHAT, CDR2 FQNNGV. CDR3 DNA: TGTGCCAGCAGCTTAGCAGGGGTCAATCAGCCCCAGCATTTT. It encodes CASSLAGVNQPQHF.

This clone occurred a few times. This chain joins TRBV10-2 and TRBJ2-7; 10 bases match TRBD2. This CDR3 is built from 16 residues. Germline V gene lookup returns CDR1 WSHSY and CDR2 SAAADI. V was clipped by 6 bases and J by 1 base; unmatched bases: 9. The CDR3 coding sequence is TGCGCCAGCAGAATGGGGGGACTAGCGCCTTCCTACGAGCAGTACTTC. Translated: CASRMGGLAPSYEQYF.

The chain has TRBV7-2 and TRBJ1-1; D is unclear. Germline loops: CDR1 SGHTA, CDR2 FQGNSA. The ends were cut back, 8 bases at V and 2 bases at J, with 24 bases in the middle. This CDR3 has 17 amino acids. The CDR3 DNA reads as TGTGCCAGCTCACTAAGGGAGGGAACAATAAAAAACACTGAAGCTTTCTTT. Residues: CASSLREGTIKNTEAFF. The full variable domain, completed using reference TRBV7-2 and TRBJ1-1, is GAGVSQSPSNKVTEKGKDVELRCDPISGHTALYWYRQSLGQGLEFLIYFQGNSAPDKSGLPSDRFSAERTGGSVSTLTIQRTQQEDSAVYLCASSLREGTIKNTEAFFGQGTRLTVV.

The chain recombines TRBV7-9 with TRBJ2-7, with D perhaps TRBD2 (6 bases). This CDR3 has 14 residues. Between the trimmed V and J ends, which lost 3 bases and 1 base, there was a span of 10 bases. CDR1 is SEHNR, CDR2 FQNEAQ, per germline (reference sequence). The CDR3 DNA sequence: TGTGCCAGCAGCTTGTTAGCGGCTTCCTACGAGCAGTACTTC. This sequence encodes CASSLLAASYEQYF. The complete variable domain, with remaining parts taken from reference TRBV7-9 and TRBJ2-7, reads DTGVSQNPRHKITKRGQNVTFRCDPISEHNRLYWYRQTLGQGPEFLTYFQNEAQLEKSRLLSDRFSAERPKGSFSTLEIQRTEQGDSAMYLCASSLLAASYEQYFGPGTRLTVT.

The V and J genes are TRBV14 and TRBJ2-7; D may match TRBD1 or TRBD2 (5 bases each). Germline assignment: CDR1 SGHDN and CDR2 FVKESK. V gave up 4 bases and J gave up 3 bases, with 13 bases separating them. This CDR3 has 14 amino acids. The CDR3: CASSLWDRHYEQYF. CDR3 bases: TGTGCCAGCAGCCTTTGGGACCGCCACTACGAGCAGTACTTC.

The CDR3 reads CATSLGLAGGRNEQYF. CDR3 DNA sequence: TGTGCCACCTCACTGGGACTAGCGGGAGGGCGAAACGAGCAGTACTTC. V usage is TRBV28 and J usage is TRBJ2-7; 16 nucleotides agree with TRBD2. Germline CDR1 and CDR2: MDHEN and SYDVKM. The CDR3 runs to 16 residues. With V trimmed by 10 bases and J by 5 bases, 11 bases remained unmatched.

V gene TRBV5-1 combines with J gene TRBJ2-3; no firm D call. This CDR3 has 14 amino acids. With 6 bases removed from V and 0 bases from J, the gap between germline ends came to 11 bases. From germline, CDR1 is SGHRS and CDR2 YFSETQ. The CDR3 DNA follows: TGCGCCAGCAAACCCGAGCTGAGCACAGATACGCAGTATTTT. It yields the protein CASKPELSTDTQYF.

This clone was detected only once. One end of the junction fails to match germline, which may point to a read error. The CDR3 DNA is TGTGCCGGCAGTTTATTACAGGGACATAATTCACCCCTCCACTTT. It codes for CAGSLLQGHNSPLHF. This sequence joins TRBV28 and TRBJ1-6; tentatively, D is TRBD1 (6 bases). Looked up from germline, CDR1 is MDHEN and CDR2 is SYDVKM. This CDR3 region has 15 residues.

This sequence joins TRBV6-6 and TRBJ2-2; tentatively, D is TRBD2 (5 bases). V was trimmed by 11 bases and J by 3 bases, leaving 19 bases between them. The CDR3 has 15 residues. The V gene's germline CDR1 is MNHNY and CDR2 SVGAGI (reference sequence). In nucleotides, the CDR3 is TGTGCCGCTAGGAGAGCGGCCCCCGACACCGGGGAGCTGTTTTTT. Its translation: CAARRAAPDTGELFF.

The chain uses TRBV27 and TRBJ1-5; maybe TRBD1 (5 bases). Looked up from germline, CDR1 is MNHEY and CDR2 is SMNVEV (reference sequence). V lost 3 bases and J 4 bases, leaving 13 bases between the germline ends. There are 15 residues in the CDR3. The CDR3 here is CASSFDPRENQPQHF. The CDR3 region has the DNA TGTGCCAGCAGTTTTGACCCCAGGGAAAATCAGCCCCAGCATTTT.

The CDR3 loop is CASNTGQQIYEQYF. The DNA of the CDR3 is TGTGCCAGCAATACGGGACAGCAAATTTACGAGCAGTACTTC. This sequence joins TRBV2 and TRBJ2-7; 7 nucleotides line up with TRBD1. V gave up 7 bases and J gave up 4 bases; unmatched junction bases: 10. This CDR3 is 14 amino acids long. Germline CDR1 SNHLY, CDR2 FYNNEI.

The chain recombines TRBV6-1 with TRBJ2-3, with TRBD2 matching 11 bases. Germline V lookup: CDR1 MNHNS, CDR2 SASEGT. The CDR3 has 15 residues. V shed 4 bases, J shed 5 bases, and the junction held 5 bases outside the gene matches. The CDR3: CASSGASGGKDTQYF. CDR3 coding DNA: TGTGCCAGCAGTGGGGCTAGCGGGGGGAAAGATACGCAGTATTTT.

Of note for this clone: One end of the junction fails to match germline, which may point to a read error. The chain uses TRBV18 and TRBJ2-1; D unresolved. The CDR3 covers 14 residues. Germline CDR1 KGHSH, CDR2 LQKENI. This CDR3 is CASSPLEGHPSGVF. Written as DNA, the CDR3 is TGTGCCAGCTCACCTTTAGAAGGGCATCCAAGTGGGGTCTTC.

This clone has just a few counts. DNA for the CDR3: TGTGCCATCAGTGAGTCGGTGGGGGTTTACGAGCAGTACTTC. Protein product: CAISESVGVYEQYF. This chain links TRBV10-3 with TRBJ2-7; either TRBD1 or TRBD2 may supply D (5 bases each). The V end lost 0 bases, the J end lost 4 bases, and 10 bases lay between the germline ends. The germline CDR1 and CDR2 sequences are ENHRY and SYGVKD. This CDR3 contains 14 residues.

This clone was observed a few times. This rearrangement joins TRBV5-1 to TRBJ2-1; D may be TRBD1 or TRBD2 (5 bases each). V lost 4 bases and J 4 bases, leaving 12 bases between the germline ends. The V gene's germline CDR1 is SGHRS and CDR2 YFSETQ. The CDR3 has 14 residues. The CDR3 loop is CASSPTGRYNEQFF. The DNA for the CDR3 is TGCGCCAGCAGCCCCACGGGACGATACAATGAGCAGTTCTTC.